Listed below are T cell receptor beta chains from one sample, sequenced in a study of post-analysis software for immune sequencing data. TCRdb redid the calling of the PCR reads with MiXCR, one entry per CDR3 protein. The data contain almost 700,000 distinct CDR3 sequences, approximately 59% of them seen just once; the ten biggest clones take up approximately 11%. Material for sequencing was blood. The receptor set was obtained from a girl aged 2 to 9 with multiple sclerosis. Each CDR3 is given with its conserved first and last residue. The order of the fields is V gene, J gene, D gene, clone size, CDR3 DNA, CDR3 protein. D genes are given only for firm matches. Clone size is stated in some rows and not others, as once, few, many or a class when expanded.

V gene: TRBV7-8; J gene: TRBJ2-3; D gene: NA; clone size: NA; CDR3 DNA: TGTGCCAGCGTTACTAGCACAGATACGCAGTATTTT; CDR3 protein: CASVTSTDTQYF
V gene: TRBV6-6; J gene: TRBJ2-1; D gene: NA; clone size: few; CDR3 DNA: TGTGCCAGCAGCCCGACTAGATATGAGCAGTTCTTC; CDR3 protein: CASSPTRYEQFF
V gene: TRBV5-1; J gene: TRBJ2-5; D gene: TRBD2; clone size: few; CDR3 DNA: TGCGCCAGCGGAAGCGGGAGCACAGAGACCCAGTACTTC; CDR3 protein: CASGSGSTETQYF
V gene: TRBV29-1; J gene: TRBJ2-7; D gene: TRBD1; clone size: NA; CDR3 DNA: TGCAGCGTTGTCCAGGGGGCGGACGAGCAGTACTTC; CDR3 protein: CSVVQGADEQYF
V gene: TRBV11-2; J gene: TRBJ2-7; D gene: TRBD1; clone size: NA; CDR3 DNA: TGTGCCAGCAGCCCCGGACAGGGGGCATACTACGAGCAGTACTTC; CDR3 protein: CASSPGQGAYYEQYF
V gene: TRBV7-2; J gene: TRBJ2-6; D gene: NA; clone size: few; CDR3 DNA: TGTGCCAACGACGCTAGCGCTGGGGCCAACGTCCTGACTTTC; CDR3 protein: CANDASAGANVLTF
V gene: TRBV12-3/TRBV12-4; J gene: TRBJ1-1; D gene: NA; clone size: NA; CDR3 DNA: TGTGCCAGCAGCCGACCGGGACGGCGGCCTAACACTGAAGCTTTCTTT; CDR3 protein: CASSRPGRRPNTEAFF
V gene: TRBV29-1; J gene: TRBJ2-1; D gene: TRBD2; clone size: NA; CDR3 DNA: TGCAGCGGGGGACTAGCGGGACTCAATGAGCAGTTCTTC; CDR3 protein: CSGGLAGLNEQFF
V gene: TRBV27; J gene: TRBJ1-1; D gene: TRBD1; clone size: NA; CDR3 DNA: TGTGCCAGCAGCGCCGACAGGGGGAACACTGAAGCTTTCTTT; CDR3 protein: CASSADRGNTEAFF
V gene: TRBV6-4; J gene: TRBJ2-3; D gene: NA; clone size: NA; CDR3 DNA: TGTGCCGGCAGTGACTCAAGCACAGATACGCAGTATTTT; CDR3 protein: CAGSDSSTDTQYF
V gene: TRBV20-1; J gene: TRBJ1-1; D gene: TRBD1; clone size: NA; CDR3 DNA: TGCAGTGCTAGTAGGGGGCACACTGAAGCTTTCTTT; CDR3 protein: CSASRGHTEAFF
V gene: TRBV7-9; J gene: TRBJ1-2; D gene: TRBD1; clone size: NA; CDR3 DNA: TGTGCCAGCAGCAAGGGACAGTGCTATGGCTACACCTTC; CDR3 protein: CASSKGQCYGYTF
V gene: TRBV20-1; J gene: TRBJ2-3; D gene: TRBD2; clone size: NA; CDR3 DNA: TGCAGTGCTAGGGACCCCAGCGGGGGGGCGGTCGGAGATACGCAGTATTTT; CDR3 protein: CSARDPSGGAVGDTQYF
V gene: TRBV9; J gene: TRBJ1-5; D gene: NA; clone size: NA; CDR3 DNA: TGTGCCAGCAGCGTAGATGGACAGCGCAATCAGCCCCAGCATTTT; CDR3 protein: CASSVDGQRNQPQHF
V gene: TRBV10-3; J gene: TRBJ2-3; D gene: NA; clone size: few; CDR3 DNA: TGTGCCATCGGCCGGACCACAGATACGCAGTATTTT; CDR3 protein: CAIGRTTDTQYF
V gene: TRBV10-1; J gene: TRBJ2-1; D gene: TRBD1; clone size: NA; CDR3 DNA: TGCGCCAGCAGTGAGTCGGCAGGGGGCAATGAGCAGTTCTTC; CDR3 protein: CASSESAGGNEQFF
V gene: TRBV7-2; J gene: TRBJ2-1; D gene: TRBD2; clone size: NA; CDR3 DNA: TGTGCCAGCAGCCCTCGTCGACTAGCGGGCGCGGATGAGCAGTTCTTC; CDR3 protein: CASSPRRLAGADEQFF
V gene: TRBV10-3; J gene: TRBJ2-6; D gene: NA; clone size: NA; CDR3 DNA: TGTGCCATCACAGGGCCCGGGGCCAACGTCCTGACTTTC; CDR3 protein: CAITGPGANVLTF
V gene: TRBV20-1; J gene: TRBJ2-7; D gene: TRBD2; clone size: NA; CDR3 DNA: TGCAGTGCCCTACCCGGACTAGCGATAACCTCCTACGAGCAGTACTTC; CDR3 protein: CSALPGLAITSYEQYF
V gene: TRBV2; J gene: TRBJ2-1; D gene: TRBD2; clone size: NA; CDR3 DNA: TGTGCCAGCAGTGCCACTAGCGAAGACAATGAGCAGTTCTTC; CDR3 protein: CASSATSEDNEQFF
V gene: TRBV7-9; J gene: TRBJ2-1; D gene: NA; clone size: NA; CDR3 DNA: TGTGCCAGCAGCCCCCTGGGGCAGGCGAGGTTCTTC; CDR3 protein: CASSPLGQARFF
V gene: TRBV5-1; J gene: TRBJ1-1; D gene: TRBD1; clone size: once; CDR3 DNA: TGCGCCGGCAGCCTGCGGACAGGGGGTCCTAGGGGCGGCACTGAAGCTTTCTTT; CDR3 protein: CAGSLRTGGPRGGTEAFF
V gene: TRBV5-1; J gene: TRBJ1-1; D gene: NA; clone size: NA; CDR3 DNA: TGCGCCAGCAGCTTAGCCGCGGCCACTGAAGCTTTCTTT; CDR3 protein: CASSLAAATEAFF
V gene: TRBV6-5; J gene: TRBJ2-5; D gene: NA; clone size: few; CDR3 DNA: TGTGCCGGCGGGGTATGGGGGGTCAACCAAGAGACCCAGTACTTC; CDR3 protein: CAGGVWGVNQETQYF
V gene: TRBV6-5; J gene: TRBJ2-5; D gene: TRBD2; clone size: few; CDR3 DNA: TGTGCCAGCAGTCACCAGCGGGAGCTAGAGACCCAGTACTTC; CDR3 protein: CASSHQRELETQYF
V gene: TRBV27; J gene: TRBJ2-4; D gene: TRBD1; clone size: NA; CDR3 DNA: TGTGCCAGCAGTTTATCCCCAGGGGGAGAAGACATTCAGTACTTC; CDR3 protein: CASSLSPGGEDIQYF
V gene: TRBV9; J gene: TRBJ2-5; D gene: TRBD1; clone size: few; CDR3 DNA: TGTGCCAGCAGCGTAGGGACAGGGGAAGAGACCCAGTACTTC; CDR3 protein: CASSVGTGEETQYF
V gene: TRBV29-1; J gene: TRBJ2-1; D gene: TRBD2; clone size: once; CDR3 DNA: TGCAGCGTTGATCCTAGCGGGAAAGGAGGTGAGCAGTTCTTC; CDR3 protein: CSVDPSGKGGEQFF
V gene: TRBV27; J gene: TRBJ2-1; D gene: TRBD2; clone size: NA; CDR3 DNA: TGTGCCAGCAGTTTGTCCACCGGGGGGGTTTCGGGCAATGAGCAGTTCTTC; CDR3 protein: CASSLSTGGVSGNEQFF
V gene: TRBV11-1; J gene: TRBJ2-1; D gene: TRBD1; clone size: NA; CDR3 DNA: TGTGCCAGCAGCCAAAGACAGGGAAGTTACAATGAGCAGTTCTTC; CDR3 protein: CASSQRQGSYNEQFF
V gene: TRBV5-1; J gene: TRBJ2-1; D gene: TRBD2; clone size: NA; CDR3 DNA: TGCGCCAGCAGCCCCGGGCTAGCGGGAGCTCTGGGGAATGAGCAGTTCTTC; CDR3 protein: CASSPGLAGALGNEQFF
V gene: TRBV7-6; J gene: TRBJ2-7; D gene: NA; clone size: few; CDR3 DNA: TGTGCCAGCAGCCTCAACCTCGGCGGGGCCGAGCAGTACTTC; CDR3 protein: CASSLNLGGAEQYF
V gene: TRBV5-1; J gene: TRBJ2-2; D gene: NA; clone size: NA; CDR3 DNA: TGCGCCAGCAGCTTACTTTACCTGGACAGTTCCACCGGGGAGCTGTTTTTT; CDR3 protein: CASSLLYLDSSTGELFF
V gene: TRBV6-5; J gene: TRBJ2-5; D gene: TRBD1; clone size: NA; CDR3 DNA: TGTGCCAGCAGTAACCCGTGGGACAGGGGATCGGAGACCCAGTACTTC; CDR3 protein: CASSNPWDRGSETQYF
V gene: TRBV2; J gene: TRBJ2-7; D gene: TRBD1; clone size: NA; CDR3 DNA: TGTGCCAGCAGTATGAAAGGGGACAGTAACGAGCAGTACTTC; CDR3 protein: CASSMKGDSNEQYF
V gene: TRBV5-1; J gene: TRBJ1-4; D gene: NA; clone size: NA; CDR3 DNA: TGCGCCAGCAGCTCCCTGGGCAGAGTTAATGAAAAACTGTTTTTT; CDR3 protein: CASSSLGRVNEKLFF
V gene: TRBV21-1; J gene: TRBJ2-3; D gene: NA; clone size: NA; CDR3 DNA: TGTGCCAGCAGTCCCGTCCGACAACAAACCACAGATACGCAGTATTTT; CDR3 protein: CASSPVRQQTTDTQYF
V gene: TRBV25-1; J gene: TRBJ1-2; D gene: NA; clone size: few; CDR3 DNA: TGTGCCAGCAGTGAACTTGCTGGCTACACCTTC; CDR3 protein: CASSELAGYTF
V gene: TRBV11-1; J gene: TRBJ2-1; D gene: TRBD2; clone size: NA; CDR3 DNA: TGTGCCAGCAGCGGGGGGGACTTCGCCAATGAGCAGTTCTTC; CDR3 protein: CASSGGDFANEQFF
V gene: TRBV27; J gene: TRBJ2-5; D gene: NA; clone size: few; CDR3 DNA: TGTGCCAGCAGTGCGTACTACCAAGAGACCCAGTACTTC; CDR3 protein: CASSAYYQETQYF
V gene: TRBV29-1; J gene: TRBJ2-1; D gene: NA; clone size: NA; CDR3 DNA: TGCAGCGTTGACTCAGGGAGCTCCTACAATGAGCAGTTCTTC; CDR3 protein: CSVDSGSSYNEQFF
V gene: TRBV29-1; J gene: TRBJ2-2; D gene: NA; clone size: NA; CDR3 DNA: TGCAGCGCCAAAATACCGCAGGGGCGAAACACCGGGGAGCTGTTTTTT; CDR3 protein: CSAKIPQGRNTGELFF
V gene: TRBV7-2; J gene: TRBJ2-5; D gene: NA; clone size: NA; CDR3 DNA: TGTGCCAGCAGCTTAGATGGTCGAGCGGGTTGGGAAGAGACCCAGTACTTC; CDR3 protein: CASSLDGRAGWEETQYF
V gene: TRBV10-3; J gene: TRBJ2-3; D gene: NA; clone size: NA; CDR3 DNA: TGTGCCATCCGCCTAGGTAGCACAGATACGCAGTATTTT; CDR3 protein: CAIRLGSTDTQYF
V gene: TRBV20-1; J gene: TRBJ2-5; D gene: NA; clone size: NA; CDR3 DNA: TGCAGTGCTTATGGCGGGGGCGGGGTACAAGAGACCCAGTACTTC; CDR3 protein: CSAYGGGGVQETQYF
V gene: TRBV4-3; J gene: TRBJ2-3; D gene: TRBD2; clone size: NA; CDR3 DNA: TGCGCCAGCAGCCAAGACCCTAGCGGGGGGCTGAATACGCAGTATTTT; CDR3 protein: CASSQDPSGGLNTQYF
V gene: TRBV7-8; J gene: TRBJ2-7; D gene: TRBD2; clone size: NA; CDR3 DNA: TGTGCCAGCAGCGGGCGGGAGTCCTACGAGCAGTACTTC; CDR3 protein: CASSGRESYEQYF
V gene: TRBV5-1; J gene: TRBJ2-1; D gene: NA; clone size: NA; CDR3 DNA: TGCGCCAGCAGCTTGCCAGCAGGGAGCAAGCAGTTCTTC; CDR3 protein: CASSLPAGSKQFF
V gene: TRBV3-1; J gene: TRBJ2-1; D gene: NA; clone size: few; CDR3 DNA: TGTGCCAGCAGCCAACCAGCGGATCTCTACAATGAGCAGTTCTTC; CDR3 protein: CASSQPADLYNEQFF
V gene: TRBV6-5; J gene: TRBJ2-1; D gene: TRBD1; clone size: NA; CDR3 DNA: TGTGCCAGCAGGCCTCCCACCGGGACAGGGCACAATGAGCAGTTCTTC; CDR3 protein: CASRPPTGTGHNEQFF
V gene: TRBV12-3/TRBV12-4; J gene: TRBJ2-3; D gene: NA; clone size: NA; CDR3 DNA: TGTGCCAGCAGCCGATGGAGACGGGGGCCCACAGATGCGCAGTATTTT; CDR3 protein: CASSRWRRGPTDAQYF
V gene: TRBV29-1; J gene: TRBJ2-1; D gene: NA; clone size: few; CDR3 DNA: TGCAGCGTCGTCGACAGTTACCAGTCCTACAATGAGCAGTTCTTC; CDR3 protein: CSVVDSYQSYNEQFF
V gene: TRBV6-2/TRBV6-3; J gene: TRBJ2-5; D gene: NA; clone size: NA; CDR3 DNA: TGTGCCAGCAGTTACCTCGGGCAGCCGTCTCTAGCGATGGAGACCCAGTACTTC; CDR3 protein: CASSYLGQPSLAMETQYF
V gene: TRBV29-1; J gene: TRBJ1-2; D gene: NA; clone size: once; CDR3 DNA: TGCAGCGTTCCCGGCTATGGCTACACCTTC; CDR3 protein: CSVPGYGYTF